These T cell receptor beta chains were read from a single sample in a study of human T cells and chemical hapten exposure. TCRdb reprocessed the RACE reads with MiXCR, giving one entry per CDR3 protein. The data hold roughly 130,000 distinct CDR3 sequences, with about 11% observed a single time. Source: whole blood, taken in connection with sensitization to the hapten diphenylcyclopropenone (DPC). The receptor source for this set is a woman between 45 and 65 years old with alopecia areata. Some clones in this sample may be carry-over from other donors' samples. Both conserved end residues are trimmed from each CDR3. Each record gives: J gene, V gene, clone size, CDR3 protein. Size tells how often a clone was seen (once, few, many) or the class of an expanded clone, and some rows leave it out.

TRBJ2-1 | TRBV28 | few | AISRREEYNEQF
TRBJ2-7 | TRBV29-1 | NA | SVGQATSYEQY
TRBJ2-7 | TRBV10-1 | NA | ASSEEARLRDDSYEQY
TRBJ2-1 | TRBV6-6 | NA | ASSYNGPSSYNEQF
TRBJ2-4 | TRBV11-2 | few | ASSLIKGKNIQY
TRBJ2-3 | TRBV7-9 | few | ASSLRGRAEADTQY
TRBJ1-4 | TRBV27 | many | ASSHGGATNEKLF
TRBJ1-6 | TRBV20-1 | many | SARAPNNSPLH
TRBJ1-5 | TRBV30 | NA | AWEAGGNQPQH
TRBJ2-3 | TRBV7-2 | NA | ASSYGGGRDTQY
TRBJ1-5 | TRBV12-3/TRBV12-4 | NA | ASRRGPYSNQPQH
TRBJ1-2 | TRBV30 | few | AYRAAKQGLYGYT
TRBJ2-1 | TRBV5-1 | many | ASSLGGISYNEQF
TRBJ2-3 | TRBV5-5 | many | ASSLGASTDTQY
TRBJ1-6 | TRBV6-1 | few | ASSEEAPRPNSPLH
TRBJ2-5 | TRBV3-1 | NA | ASSQDRGPIEETQY
TRBJ2-1 | TRBV15 | NA | ATSGRGSNEQF
TRBJ1-6 | TRBV20-1 | NA | SARVGGPTNSPLH